These T cell receptor beta chains were read from a single sample in a study of T-cell memory formation after mild COVID-19. TCRdb ran MiXCR on the 5' RACE reads and lists one entry per CDR3 protein. The sample lists over 45,000 distinct CDR3 sequences, around a quarter occurring once. Sequenced material: PBMCs or a T cell subset sorted from them (not recorded which). The receptors shown here come from a man between 18 and 29 years old who had mild COVID-19 (a few samples of this study predate the infection). Cell type and time point are not known. Both conserved end residues are part of each CDR3. Each record gives: clone size, V gene, J gene, D gene, CDR3 DNA, CDR3 protein. The D gene is left open where the match is weak. Clone size is stated in some rows and not others, as once, few, many or a class when expanded.

>.|TRBV7-2|TRBJ2-1|.
TGTGCCAGCAGCACGGGACTCCGGAATGAGCAGTTCTTC
CASSTGLRNEQFF
>few|TRBV11-2|TRBJ2-3|TRBD2
TGTGCCAGCAGCTTAGGGGGGGGTGAAGATACGCAGTATTTT
CASSLGGGEDTQYF
>few|TRBV4-1|TRBJ2-7|.
TGCGCCAGCAGCCAAGATGACGGGGGATACGAGCAGTACTTC
CASSQDDGGYEQYF
>.|TRBV6-5|TRBJ1-1|.
TGTGCCAGCAGTTACCGTCGGCCAGGTACTGAAGCTTTCTTT
CASSYRRPGTEAFF
>few|TRBV20-1|TRBJ2-7|TRBD1
TGCAGTGCTAGACCAACAGGGGGATACGAGCAGTACTTC
CSARPTGGYEQYF
>.|TRBV29-1|TRBJ1-2|.
TGCAGCGTTGAAGATCGAGACAGGACTAACTATGGCTACACCTTC
CSVEDRDRTNYGYTF
>.|TRBV7-9|TRBJ2-5|TRBD1
TGTGCCAGCAGCACGAGAGCCGGGACAGGGCGAAAAGAGACCCAGTACTTC
CASSTRAGTGRKETQYF
>.|TRBV2|TRBJ2-1|TRBD1
TGTGCCAGCAGACCAGACAGGGGTCCCCACAATGAGCAGTTCTTC
CASRPDRGPHNEQFF
>.|TRBV7-2|TRBJ2-5|TRBD1
TGTGCCAGCAGCCTAGGGACAGGTGGGGGCGAAGAGACCCAGTACTTC
CASSLGTGGGEETQYF
>.|TRBV18|TRBJ1-3|.
TGTGCCAGCTCACTTCGGGATCCCTCTGGAAACACCATATATTTT
CASSLRDPSGNTIYF
>few|TRBV7-9|TRBJ2-3|.
TGTGCCAGCAGCGCCCTGGTCCAGGGGCAGTATTTT
CASSALVQGQYF
>.|TRBV12-3/TRBV12-4|TRBJ1-2|.
TGTGCCAGCAGTCTCACAGGGATCTATGGCTACACCTTC
CASSLTGIYGYTF
>.|TRBV27|TRBJ1-4|.
TGTGCCAGCAGTTTTTCCGGGTGGACCCCCCAGGAAAAACTGTTTTTT
CASSFSGWTPQEKLFF
>.|TRBV25-1|TRBJ2-1|.
TGTGCCAGCAGTAAGGAGGGTATACTCAATGAGCAGTTCTTC
CASSKEGILNEQFF
>.|TRBV6-2/TRBV6-3|TRBJ2-1|TRBD1
TGTGCCAGCAGCCCGCCGGGACAGGGGAGGGAGCAGTTCTTC
CASSPPGQGREQFF
>.|TRBV4-2|TRBJ2-2|.
TGTGCCAGCAGCCAAGTTTACGCGAACACCGGGGAGCTGTTTTTT
CASSQVYANTGELFF
>many|TRBV18|TRBJ2-5|.
TGTGCCAGCTCACCACCGGGTGGGACTCGAAAGACCCAGTACTTC
CASSPPGGTRKTQYF